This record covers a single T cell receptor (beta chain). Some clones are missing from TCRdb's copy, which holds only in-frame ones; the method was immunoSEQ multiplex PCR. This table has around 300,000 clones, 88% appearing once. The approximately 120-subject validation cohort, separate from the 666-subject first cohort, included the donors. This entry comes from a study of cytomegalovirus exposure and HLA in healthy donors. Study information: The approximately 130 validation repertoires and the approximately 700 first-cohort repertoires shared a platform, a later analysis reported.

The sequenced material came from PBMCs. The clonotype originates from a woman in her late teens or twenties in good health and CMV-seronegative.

The DNA of the CDR3 is TGTGCCGTACGGGACAGAGACACAGATACGCAGTATTTT. Translation: CAVRDRDTDTQYF. The chain has TRBV14 and TRBJ2-3, with 7 positions matching TRBD1. The CDR3 spans 13 residues. In germline, CDR1 is SGHDN, CDR2 FVKESK. Trimming removed 11 bases from V and 2 bases from J; junction bases left unmatched: 7.